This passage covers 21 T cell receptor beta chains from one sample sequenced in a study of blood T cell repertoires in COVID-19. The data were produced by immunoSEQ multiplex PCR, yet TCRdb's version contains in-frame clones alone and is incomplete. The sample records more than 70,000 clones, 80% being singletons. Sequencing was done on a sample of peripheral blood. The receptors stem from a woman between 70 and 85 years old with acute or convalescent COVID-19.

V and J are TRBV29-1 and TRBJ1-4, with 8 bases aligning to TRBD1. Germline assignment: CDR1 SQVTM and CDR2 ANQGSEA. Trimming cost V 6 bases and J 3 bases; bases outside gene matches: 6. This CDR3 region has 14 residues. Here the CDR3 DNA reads TGCAGCGTCAGGGGGCGAAACCCTAATGAAAAACTGTTTTTT. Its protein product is CSVRGRNPNEKLFF. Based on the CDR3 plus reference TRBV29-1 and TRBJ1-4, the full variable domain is SAVISQKPSRDICQRGTSLTIQCQVDSQVTMMFWYRQQPGQSLTLIATANQGSEATYESGFVIDKFPISRPNLTFSTLTVSNMSPEDSSIYLCSVRGRNPNEKLFFGSGTQLSVL.

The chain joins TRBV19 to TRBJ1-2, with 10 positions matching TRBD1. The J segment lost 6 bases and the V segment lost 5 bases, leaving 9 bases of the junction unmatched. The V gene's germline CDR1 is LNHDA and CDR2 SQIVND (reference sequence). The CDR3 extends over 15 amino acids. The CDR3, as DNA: TGTGCCAGTAGTCCTGGGACAGGGGAGGCTGATGGCTACACCTTC. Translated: CASSPGTGEADGYTF.

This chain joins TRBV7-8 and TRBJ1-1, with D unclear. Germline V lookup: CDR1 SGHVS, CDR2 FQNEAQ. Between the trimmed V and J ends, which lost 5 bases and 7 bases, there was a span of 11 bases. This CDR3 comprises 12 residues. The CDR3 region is CASSPTGNEAFF. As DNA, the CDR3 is TGTGCCAGCAGCCCGACGGGTAATGAAGCTTTCTTT.

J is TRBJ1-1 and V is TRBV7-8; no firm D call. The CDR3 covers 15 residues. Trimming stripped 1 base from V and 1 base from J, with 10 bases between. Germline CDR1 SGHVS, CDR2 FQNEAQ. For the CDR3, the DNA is TGTGCCAGCAGCTTAGGGTCCAGATCGAACACTGAAGCTTTCTTT. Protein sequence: CASSLGSRSNTEAFF.

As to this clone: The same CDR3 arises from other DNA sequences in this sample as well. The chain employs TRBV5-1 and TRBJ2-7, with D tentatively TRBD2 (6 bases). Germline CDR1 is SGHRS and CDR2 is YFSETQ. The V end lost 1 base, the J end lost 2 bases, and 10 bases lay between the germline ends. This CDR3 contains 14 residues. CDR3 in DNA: TGCGCCAGCAGCTTGCGACAGCGGGCCTACGAGCAGTACTTC. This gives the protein CASSLRQRAYEQYF.

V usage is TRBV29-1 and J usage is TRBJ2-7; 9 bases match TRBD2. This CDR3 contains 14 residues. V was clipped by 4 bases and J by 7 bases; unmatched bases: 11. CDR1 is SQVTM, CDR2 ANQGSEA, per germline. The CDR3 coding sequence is TGCAGCGTTGTTTCTAGCGGGGTACCTCGAGAGCAGTACTTC. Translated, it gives CSVVSSGVPREQYF.

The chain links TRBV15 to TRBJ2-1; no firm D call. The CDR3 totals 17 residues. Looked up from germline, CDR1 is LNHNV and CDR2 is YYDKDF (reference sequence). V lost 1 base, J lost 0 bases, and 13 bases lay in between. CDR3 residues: CATSRGAGMSSYNEQFF. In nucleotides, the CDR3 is TGTGCCACCAGCAGAGGGGCAGGAATGAGCTCCTACAATGAGCAGTTCTTC.

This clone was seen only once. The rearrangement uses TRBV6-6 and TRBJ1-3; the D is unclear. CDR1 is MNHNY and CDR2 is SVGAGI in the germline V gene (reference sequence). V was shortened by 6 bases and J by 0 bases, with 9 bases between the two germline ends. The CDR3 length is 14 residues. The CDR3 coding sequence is TGTGCCAGCAGGACCCGGGGCTCTGGAAACACCATATATTTT. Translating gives CASRTRGSGNTIYF.

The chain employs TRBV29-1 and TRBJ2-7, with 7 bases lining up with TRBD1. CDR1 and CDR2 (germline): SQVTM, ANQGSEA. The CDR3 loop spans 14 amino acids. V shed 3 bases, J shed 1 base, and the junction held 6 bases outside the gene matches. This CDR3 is CSVDGQAGSYEQYF. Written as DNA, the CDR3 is TGCAGCGTTGATGGACAGGCCGGTTCCTACGAGCAGTACTTC.

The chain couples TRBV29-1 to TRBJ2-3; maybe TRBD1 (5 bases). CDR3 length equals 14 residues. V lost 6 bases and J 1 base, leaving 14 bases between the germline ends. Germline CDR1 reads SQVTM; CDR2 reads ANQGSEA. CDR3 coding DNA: TGCAGCGTCGGCCCCAGGGTGGGCACAGATACGCAGTATTTT. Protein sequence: CSVGPRVGTDTQYF.

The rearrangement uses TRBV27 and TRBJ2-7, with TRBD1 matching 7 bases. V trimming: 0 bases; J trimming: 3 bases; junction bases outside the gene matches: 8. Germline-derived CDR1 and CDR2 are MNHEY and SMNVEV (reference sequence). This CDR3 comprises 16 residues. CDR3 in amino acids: CASSLSIGQVLYEQYF. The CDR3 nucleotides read TGTGCCAGCAGTTTATCGATCGGACAGGTACTCTACGAGCAGTACTTC.

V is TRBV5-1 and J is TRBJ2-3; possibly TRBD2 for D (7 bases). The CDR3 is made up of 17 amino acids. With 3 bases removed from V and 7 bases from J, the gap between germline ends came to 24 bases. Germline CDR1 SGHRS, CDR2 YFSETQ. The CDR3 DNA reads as TGCGCCAGCAGCTCTCGCGGACAGACTAGCTGGGTATATACGCAGTATTTT. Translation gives CASSSRGQTSWVYTQYF.

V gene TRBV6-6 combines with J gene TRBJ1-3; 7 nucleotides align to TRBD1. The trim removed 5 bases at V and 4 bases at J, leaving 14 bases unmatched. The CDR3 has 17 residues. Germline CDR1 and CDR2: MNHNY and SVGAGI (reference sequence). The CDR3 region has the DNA TGTGCCAGCAGTCGGATAGTTAGGGGGCCGGAGGGAAACACCATATATTTT. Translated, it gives CASSRIVRGPEGNTIYF.

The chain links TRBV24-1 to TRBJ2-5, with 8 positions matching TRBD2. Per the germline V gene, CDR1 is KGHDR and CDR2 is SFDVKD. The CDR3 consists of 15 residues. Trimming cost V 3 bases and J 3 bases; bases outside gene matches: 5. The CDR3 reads CATSDRVAGKETQYF. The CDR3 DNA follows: TGTGCCACCAGTGATCGGGTAGCGGGGAAAGAGACCCAGTACTTC.

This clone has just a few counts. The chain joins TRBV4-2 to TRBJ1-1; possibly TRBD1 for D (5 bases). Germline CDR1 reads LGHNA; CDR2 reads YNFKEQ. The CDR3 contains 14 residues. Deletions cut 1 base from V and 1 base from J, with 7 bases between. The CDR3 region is CASSQVGQNTEAFF. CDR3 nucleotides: TGTGCCAGCAGCCAAGTTGGACAGAACACTGAAGCTTTCTTT.

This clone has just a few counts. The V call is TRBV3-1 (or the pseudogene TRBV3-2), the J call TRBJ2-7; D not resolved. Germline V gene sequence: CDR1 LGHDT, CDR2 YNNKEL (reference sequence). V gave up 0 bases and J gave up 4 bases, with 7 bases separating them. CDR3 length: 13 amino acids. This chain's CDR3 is CASSQETSYEQYF. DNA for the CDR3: TGTGCCAGCAGCCAAGAGACATCTTACGAGCAGTACTTC.

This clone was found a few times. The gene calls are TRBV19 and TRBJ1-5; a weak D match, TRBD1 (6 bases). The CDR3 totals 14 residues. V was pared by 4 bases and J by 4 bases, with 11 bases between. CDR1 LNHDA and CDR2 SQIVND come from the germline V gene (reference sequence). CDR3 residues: CASSRQALNQPQHF. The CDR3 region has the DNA TGTGCCAGTAGTAGACAGGCTTTGAATCAGCCCCAGCATTTT.

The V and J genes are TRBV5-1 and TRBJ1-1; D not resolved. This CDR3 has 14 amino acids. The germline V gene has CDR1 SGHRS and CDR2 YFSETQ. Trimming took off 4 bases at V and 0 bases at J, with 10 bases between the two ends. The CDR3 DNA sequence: TGCGCCAGCAGCCGGGGTGCAGTGAACACTGAAGCTTTCTTT. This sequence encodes CASSRGAVNTEAFF.

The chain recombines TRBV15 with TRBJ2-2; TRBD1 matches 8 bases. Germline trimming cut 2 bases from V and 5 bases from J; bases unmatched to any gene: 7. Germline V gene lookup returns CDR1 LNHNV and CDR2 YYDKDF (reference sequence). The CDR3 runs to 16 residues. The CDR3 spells CATSRPGQGWTGELFF. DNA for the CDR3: TGTGCCACCAGCAGACCCGGACAGGGATGGACCGGGGAGCTGTTTTTT.

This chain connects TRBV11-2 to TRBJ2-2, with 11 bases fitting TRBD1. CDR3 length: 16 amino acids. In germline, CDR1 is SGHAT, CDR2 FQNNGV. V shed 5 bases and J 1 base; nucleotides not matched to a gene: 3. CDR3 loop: CASSRTGGLNTGELFF. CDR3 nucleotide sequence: TGTGCCAGCAGCCGGACAGGGGGCCTGAACACCGGGGAGCTGTTTTTT. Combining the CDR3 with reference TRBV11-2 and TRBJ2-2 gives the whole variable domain EAGVAQSPRYKIIEKRQSVAFWCNPISGHATLYWYQQILGQGPKLLIQFQNNGVVDDSQLPKDRFSAERLKGVDSTLKIQPAKLEDSAVYLCASSRTGGLNTGELFFGEGSRLTVL.

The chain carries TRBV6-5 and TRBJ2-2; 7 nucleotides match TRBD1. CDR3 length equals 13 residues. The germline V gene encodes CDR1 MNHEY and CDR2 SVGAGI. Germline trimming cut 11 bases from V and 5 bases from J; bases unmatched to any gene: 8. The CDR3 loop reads CAGGLTGTGELFF. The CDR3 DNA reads TGTGCCGGAGGTCTGACAGGGACCGGGGAGCTGTTTTTT.